This T cell receptor beta chain was obtained from a study of identical twins. Healthy Caucasians made up all donors. This clonotype has only a few counts. Trimming cost V 6 bases and J 9 bases, with 11 bases left between them. Germline loops: CDR1 KGHDR, CDR2 SFDVKD. The CDR3 consists of 12 residues. MiXCR, applied by TCRdb to the 5' RACE reads, yields one record per CDR3 protein. This table has a few hundred thousand distinct CDR3 sequences, approximately 24% appearing once. These data were also reused for a study on T cells expressing NK-cell markers.

V is TRBV24-1 and J is TRBJ2-1; D uncertain. The sample consisted of CD4+ T cells sorted from blood. This TCR derives from a woman between 18 and 30 years old in good health. The CDR3 DNA reads as TGTGCCACCAGTTCAACTGCACTTGAGCAGTTCTTC. Residues: CATSSTALEQFF.